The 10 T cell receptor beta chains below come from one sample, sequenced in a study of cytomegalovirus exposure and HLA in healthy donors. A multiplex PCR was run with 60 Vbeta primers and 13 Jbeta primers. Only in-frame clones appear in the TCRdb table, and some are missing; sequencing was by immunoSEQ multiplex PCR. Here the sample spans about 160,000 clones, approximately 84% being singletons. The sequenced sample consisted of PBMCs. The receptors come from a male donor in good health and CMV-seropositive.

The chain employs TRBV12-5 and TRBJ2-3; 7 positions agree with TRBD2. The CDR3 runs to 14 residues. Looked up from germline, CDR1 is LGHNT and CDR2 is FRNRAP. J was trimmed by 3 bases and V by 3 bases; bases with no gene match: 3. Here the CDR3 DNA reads TGTGCTAGTGGTTTCGCTAGCGGTACAGATACGCAGTATTTT. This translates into CASGFASGTDTQYF.

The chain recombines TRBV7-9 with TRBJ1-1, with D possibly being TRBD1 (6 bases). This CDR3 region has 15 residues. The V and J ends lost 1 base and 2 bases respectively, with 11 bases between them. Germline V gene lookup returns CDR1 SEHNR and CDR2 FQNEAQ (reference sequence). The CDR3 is CASSLGDRINTEAFF. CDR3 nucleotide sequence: TGTGCCAGCAGCTTAGGCGACAGGATAAACACTGAAGCTTTCTTT.

CDR3 amino acids: CASSLTGEANYGYTF. The CDR3 bases are TGTGCCAGCAGCCTAACAGGGGAAGCTAACTATGGCTACACCTTC. V is TRBV7-9 and J is TRBJ1-2; TRBD1 matches at 7 bases. The CDR3 consists of 15 residues. Germline values: CDR1 SEHNR, CDR2 FQNEAQ (reference sequence). The V gene end was trimmed by 5 bases and the J gene end by 0 bases; junction bases not matched to a gene: 6.

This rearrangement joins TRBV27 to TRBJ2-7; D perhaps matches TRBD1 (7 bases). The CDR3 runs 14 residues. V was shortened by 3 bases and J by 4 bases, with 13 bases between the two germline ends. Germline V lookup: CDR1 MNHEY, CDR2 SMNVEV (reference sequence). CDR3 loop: CASSFRQGGYEQYF. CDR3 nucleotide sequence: TGTGCCAGCAGTTTCCGCCAGGGGGGTTACGAGCAGTACTTC.

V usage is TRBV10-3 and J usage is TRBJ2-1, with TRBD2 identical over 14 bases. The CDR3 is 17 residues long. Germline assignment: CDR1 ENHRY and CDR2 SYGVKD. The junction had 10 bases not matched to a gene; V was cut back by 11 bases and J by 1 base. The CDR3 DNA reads TGTGCCGTCATGCTAGGGACTAGCGGGGGTTCCTACAATGAGCAGTTCTTC. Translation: CAVMLGTSGGSYNEQFF.

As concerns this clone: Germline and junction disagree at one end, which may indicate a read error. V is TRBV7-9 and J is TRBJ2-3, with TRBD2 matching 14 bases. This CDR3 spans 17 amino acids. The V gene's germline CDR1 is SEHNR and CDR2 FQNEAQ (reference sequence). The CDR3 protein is CSSSLGGLAGAIDTQYF. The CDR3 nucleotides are TGTTCCAGCAGCTTAGGGGGACTAGCGGGAGCTATAGATACGCAGTATTTT. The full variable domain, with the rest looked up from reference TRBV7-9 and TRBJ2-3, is DTGVSQNPRHKITKRGQNVTFRCDPISEHNRLYWYRQTLGQGPEFLTYFQNEAQLEKSRLLSDRFSAERPKGSFSTLEIQRTEQGDSAMYLCSSSLGGLAGAIDTQYFGPGTRLTVL.

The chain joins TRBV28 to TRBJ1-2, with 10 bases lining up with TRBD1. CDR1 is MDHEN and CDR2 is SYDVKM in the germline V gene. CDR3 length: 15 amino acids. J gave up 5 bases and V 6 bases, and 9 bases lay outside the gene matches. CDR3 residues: CASSHDRGPGYGYTF. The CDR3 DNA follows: TGTGCCAGCAGCCATGACAGGGGGCCGGGGTATGGCTACACCTTC.

The CDR3: CASSVGGWGNQPQHF. DNA of the CDR3: TGTGCCAGCAGTGTCGGGGGTTGGGGCAATCAGCCCCAGCATTTT. This chain links TRBV27 with TRBJ1-5; D is possibly TRBD1 (5 bases). There are 15 residues in the CDR3. Germline V lookup: CDR1 MNHEY, CDR2 SMNVEV (reference sequence). V lost 5 bases to trimming and J lost 2 bases, with 13 bases between them.

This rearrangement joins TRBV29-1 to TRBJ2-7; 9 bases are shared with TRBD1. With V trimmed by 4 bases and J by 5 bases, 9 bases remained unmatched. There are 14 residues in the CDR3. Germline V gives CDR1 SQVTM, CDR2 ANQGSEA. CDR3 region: CSVGRGTGSHEQYF. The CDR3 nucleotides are TGCAGCGTTGGCCGGGGGACAGGGAGCCACGAGCAGTACTTC.

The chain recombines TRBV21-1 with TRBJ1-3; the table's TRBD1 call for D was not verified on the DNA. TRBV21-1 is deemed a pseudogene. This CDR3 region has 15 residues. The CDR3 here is CASSKVTSSGNTIYF. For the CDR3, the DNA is TGTGCCAGCAGCAAAGTAACCAGCTCTGGAAACACCATATATTTT.